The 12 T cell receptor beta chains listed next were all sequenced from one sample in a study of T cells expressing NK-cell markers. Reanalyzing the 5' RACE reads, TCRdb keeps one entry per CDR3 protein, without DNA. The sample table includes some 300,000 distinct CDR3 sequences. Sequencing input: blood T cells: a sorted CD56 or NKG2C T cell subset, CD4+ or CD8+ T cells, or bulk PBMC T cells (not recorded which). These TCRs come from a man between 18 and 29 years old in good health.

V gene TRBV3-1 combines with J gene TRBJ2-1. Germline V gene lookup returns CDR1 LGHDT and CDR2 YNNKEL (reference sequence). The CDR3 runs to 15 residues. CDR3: CASSFTTPGVYEQFF.

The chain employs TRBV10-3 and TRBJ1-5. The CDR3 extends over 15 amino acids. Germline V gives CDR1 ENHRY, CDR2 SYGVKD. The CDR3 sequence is CAISETGKANQPQHF.

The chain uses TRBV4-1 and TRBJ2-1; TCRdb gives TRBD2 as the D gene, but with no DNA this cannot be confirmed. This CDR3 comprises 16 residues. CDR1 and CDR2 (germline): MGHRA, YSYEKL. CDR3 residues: CASSQGSAGSYNEQFF.

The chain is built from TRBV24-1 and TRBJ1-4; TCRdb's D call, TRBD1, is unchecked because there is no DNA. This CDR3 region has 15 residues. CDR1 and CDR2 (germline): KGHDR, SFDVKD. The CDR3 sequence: CATSDPGQGIEKLFF.

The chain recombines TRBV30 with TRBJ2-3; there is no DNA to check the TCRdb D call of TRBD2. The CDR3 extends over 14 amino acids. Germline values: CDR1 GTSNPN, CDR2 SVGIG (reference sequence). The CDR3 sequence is CAWSDRAGGDTQYF.

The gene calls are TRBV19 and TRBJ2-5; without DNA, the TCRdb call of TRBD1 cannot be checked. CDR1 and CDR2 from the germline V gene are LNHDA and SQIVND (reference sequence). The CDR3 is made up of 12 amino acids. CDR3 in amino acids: CASSALWETQYF.

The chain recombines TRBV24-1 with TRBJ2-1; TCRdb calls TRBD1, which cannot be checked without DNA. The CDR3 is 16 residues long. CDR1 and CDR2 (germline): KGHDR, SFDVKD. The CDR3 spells CATSDPGGRRYNEQFF.

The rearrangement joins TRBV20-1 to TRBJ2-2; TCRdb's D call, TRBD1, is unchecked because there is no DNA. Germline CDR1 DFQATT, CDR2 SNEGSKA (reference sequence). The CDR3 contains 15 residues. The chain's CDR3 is CSASEGTGNTGELFF.

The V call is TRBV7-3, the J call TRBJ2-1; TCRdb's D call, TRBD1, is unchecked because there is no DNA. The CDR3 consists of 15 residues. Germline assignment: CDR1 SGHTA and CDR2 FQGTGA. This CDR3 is CASSKQGARDNEQFF.

CDR3 region: CASSYDRGIGETQYF. The rearrangement links TRBV12-3 or TRBV12-4 to TRBJ2-5; TCRdb gives TRBD1 as the D gene, but with no DNA this cannot be confirmed. The CDR3 is 15 amino acids.

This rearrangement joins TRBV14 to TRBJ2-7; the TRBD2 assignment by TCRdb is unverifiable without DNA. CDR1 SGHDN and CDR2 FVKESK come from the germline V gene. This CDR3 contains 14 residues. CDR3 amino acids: CASSQIRRTDEQYF.

CDR3 residues: CASSLALAGEQFF. The chain employs TRBV7-6 and TRBJ2-1. Germline-derived CDR1 and CDR2 are SGHVS and FNYEAQ. The CDR3 sequence is 13 residues long.